This record looks at one TCR beta chain sequence and its context. Its specificity is not known. The record originates from a study of post-analysis software for immune sequencing data. Study-wide results and limits: Several TRBV segments (TRBV5-6, TRBV5-1 and TRBV20-1 among them) occurred more frequently in patients than in controls. F-measure co-clustering was strong for batch-matched samples. Compared with controls, patients showed significantly lower normalized Chao1 diversity.

Trimming removed 4 bases from V and 9 bases from J; junction bases left unmatched: 12. The CDR3 covers 16 residues. CDR1 is ENHRY and CDR2 is SYGVKD in the germline V gene. Incorporated into the TCR beta cDNA libraries were unique molecular identifiers, which served to reduce PCR and sequencing biases. Each batch of roughly 0.95 to 10 million T cells produced a few hundred thousand cDNA molecules. TCRdb analysed the PCR reads with MiXCR anew, one entry per CDR3 protein. Among 750,000 to 950,000 distinct CDR3 sequences listed, approximately 50% were seen once. Sequencing was performed on blood. V usage is TRBV10-3 and J usage is TRBJ2-1, with 10 bases aligning to TRBD1. This receptor was identified in a girl between 5 and 17 years old with multiple sclerosis. The CDR3 DNA reads as TGTGCCATCAGTGGGGCCAGGACAGGGGGGGACGGTGAGCAGTTCTTC. As protein: CAISGARTGGDGEQFF.